This T cell receptor (beta chain) is from a study of cytomegalovirus exposure and HLA in healthy donors. Turning to the study itself: The same platform was used for the roughly 120 validation repertoires as for the roughly 660 first-cohort repertoires, as reported in a later analysis. Study results and caveats: Listed as cytomegalovirus-associated were 150 or so TCR beta chains.

In the case of this clone: The target antigen is unknown.

Using immunoSEQ multiplex PCR, the repertoire was profiled, and TCRdb retains in-frame clones only, with some absent. The sample includes approximately 220,000 clones, about nine tenths seen only once; the top ten take around 1%. CDR1 and CDR2 (germline): SEHNR, FQNEAQ (reference sequence). V gave up 5 bases and J gave up 4 bases; unmatched junction bases: 5. The CDR3 is made up of 16 amino acids. The validation cohort, a group of 120 subjects, included the donors and was separate from the roughly 670-subject first cohort. Source material: PBMCs. J is TRBJ2-7 and V is TRBV7-9; 16 bases are shared with TRBD2. The TCR was taken from a woman between 18 and 29 years old in good health and CMV-seronegative. The CDR3 DNA follows: TGTGCCAGCAGCATAGGGACTAGCGGGAGGGTTTACGAGCAGTACTTC. As protein: CASSIGTSGRVYEQYF.